The sequence of this T cell receptor (beta chain) was determined in a study of blood T cell repertoires in COVID-19. Authors' methods: Quantification of nucleated cells was approximated via reference gene primer amplification. The method was immunoSEQ multiplex PCR; TCRdb's version includes in-frame clones alone and lacks a portion of them. Clone size and the V and J calls come from that table; the DNA yielded D and trimming. This table has tens of thousands of clones, approximately 84% appearing once. The CDR3 has 15 residues. CDR1 SGHRS and CDR2 YFSETQ come from the germline V gene. V lost 5 bases to trimming and J lost 5 bases; unmatched junction nucleotides: 10.

V usage is TRBV5-1 and J usage is TRBJ2-7, with 10 bases matching TRBD1. The specimen sequenced was peripheral blood. The receptor comes from a woman in her sixties or seventies with acute or convalescent COVID-19. The CDR3 region is CASSKRDRGLHEQYF. CDR3 nucleotide sequence: TGCGCCAGCAGTAAACGGGACAGGGGTCTGCACGAGCAGTACTTC. Looking up the rest from reference TRBV5-1 and TRBJ2-7 gives the full variable domain: KAGVTQTPRYLIKTRGQQVTLSCSPISGHRSVSWYQQTPGQGLQFLFEYFSETQRNKGNFPGRFSGRQFSNSRSEMNVSTLELGDSALYLCASSKRDRGLHEQYFGPGTRLTVT.